This TCR beta chain was sequenced for a study of CD8 T cells in Susac syndrome. About this clonotype itself: Its target is not known.

It was with random hexamers that roughly 0.5 to 1 ug RNA was reverse transcribed. Each CDR3 protein gets one entry after TCRdb re-called the immunoSEQ multiplex PCR reads with MiXCR. The data show 95,000 or so distinct CDR3 sequences, 85% to 95% seen once. CDR1 and CDR2 from the germline V gene are ENHRY and SYGVKD. The CDR3 is 15 residues long. The J segment lost 5 bases and the V segment lost 6 bases, leaving 8 bases of the junction unmatched. Overall study findings and caveats: That the number of individuals in its TCR sequencing and HLA analysis was relatively small was acknowledged by the study.

V and J are TRBV10-3 and TRBJ2-2; 8 nucleotides align to TRBD1. Sequencing was done on a sample of CD8+ T cells from PBMCs. This clonotype originated in a human donor in good health. The CDR3 is CAISTRQGQTGELFF. The DNA for the CDR3 is TGTGCCATCAGCACCCGACAGGGGCAGACCGGGGAGCTGTTTTTT.